These T cell receptor beta chains were read from a single sample in a study of cytomegalovirus exposure and HLA in healthy donors. Here immunoSEQ multiplex PCR was the method, and the copy in TCRdb shows in-frame clones only, minus some. The sample shows about 120,000 clones, 74% of them seen only once. Sequenced: PBMCs. Receptors originate from a human donor in good health. The CDR3 runs from the conserved cysteine through the conserved F or W. Fields, in order: D gene, V gene, clone size, J gene, CDR3 protein, CDR3 DNA. The D gene is left open where the match is weak. Clone size is not always given. Where it is, it says once, few, many or a class for expanded clones.

-	TRBV6-6	-	TRBJ2-5	CASSYQSRRGETQYF	TGTGCCAGCAGTTACCAGTCCCGAAGGGGAGAGACCCAGTACTTC
-	TRBV13	few	TRBJ1-6	CASSLGQGSYNSPLHF	TGTGCCAGCAGCTTAGGACAGGGCTCCTATAATTCACCCCTCCACTTT
-	TRBV30	-	TRBJ1-6	CAWSVEAPNSPLHF	TGTGCCTGGAGTGTAGAAGCCCCGAATTCACCCCTCCACTTT
TRBD2	TRBV2	-	TRBJ2-1	CASSPGLAGSSQFF	TGTGCCAGCAGCCCGGGACTAGCGGGATCTTCGCAGTTCTTC
-	TRBV19	few	TRBJ1-5	CASSTQGNQPQHF	TGTGCCAGTAGTACTCAGGGAAATCAGCCCCAGCATTTT
TRBD2	TRBV13	-	TRBJ2-7	CASSQGTSAYEQYF	TGTGCCAGCTCCCAGGGGACTAGCGCCTACGAGCAGTACTTC
TRBD1	TRBV7-2	-	TRBJ2-2	CASSFLTGGGTGELFF	TGTGCCAGCAGCTTCCTGACAGGGGGCGGCACCGGGGAGCTGTTTTTT
-	TRBV27	-	TRBJ1-2	CASRGDRLYGYTF	TGTGCCAGCAGGGGCGACAGGCTGTATGGCTACACCTTC
TRBD1	TRBV7-6	-	TRBJ2-7	CASSERQGGEQYF	TGTGCCAGCAGCGAAAGACAGGGCGGCGAGCAGTACTTC
-	TRBV18	-	TRBJ2-5	CASAQNPGYQETQYF	TGTGCCAGCGCCCAAAACCCCGGGTACCAAGAGACCCAGTACTTC
TRBD1	TRBV30	-	TRBJ1-5	CAWADRGNQPQHF	TGTGCCTGGGCTGACAGGGGGAATCAGCCCCAGCATTTT
-	TRBV5-4	-	TRBJ1-1	CASSPPTGTYTEAFF	TGTGCCAGCAGCCCGCCCACAGGGACGTACACTGAAGCTTTCTTT
-	TRBV10-3	-	TRBJ1-1	CAISAVQGGTEAFF	TGTGCCATCAGTGCGGTGCAGGGAGGCACTGAAGCTTTCTTT
-	TRBV6-5	once	TRBJ1-1	CASSYGGGSEAFF	TGTGCCAGCAGTTACGGGGGGGGGTCTGAAGCTTTCTTT
-	TRBV6-1	-	TRBJ2-1	CASSELRASSSYNEQFF	TGTGCCAGCAGTGAACTAAGAGCCTCGAGCTCCTACAATGAGCAGTTCTTC
-	TRBV29-1	-	TRBJ1-1	CSVEAQRNTEAFF	TGCAGCGTTGAAGCACAGAGGAACACTGAAGCTTTCTTT
TRBD1	TRBV7-9	-	TRBJ2-7	CASRSTGTGSEQYF	TGTGCCAGCAGGTCCACCGGGACAGGGTCCGAGCAGTACTTC
-	TRBV5-4	few	TRBJ2-1	CASSFRAGNNEQFF	TGTGCCAGCAGCTTCCGGGCGGGAAACAATGAGCAGTTCTTC
TRBD1	TRBV5-1	once	TRBJ1-4	CASSQTSGTAEKLFF	TGCGCCAGCAGCCAAACCTCCGGGACAGCTGAAAAACTGTTTTTT
TRBD2	TRBV30	-	TRBJ2-1	CAWSVSRGGRASYNEQFF	TGTGCCTGGAGTGTATCCCGTGGCGGGAGAGCCTCCTACAATGAGCAGTTCTTC
TRBD1	TRBV18	-	TRBJ2-7	CASSPRQGRASYEQYF	TGTGCCAGCTCACCCAGACAGGGAAGGGCATCCTACGAGCAGTACTTC
-	TRBV19	few	TRBJ1-2	CASSTGVGFHGYTF	TGTGCCAGTAGTACAGGGGTAGGGTTCCATGGCTACACCTTC
TRBD1	TRBV19	once	TRBJ1-5	CASWDRGRQPQHF	TGTGCCAGTTGGGACAGGGGTAGACAGCCCCAGCATTTT
-	TRBV30	-	TRBJ1-2	CAWSEVRGYTF	TGTGCCTGGAGTGAAGTCCGGGGCTACACCTTC
-	TRBV30	-	TRBJ2-5	CAWTGKETQYF	TGTGCCTGGACGGGGAAAGAGACCCAGTACTTC
-	TRBV28	-	TRBJ2-7	CASSQGYYEQYF	TGTGCCAGCTCACAGGGATACTACGAGCAGTACTTC
TRBD1	TRBV6-1	-	TRBJ1-6	CASSRDRVNSPLHF	TGTGCCAGCAGTAGGGACAGGGTGAATTCACCCCTCCACTTT
-	TRBV10-3	-	TRBJ1-5	CATRQDNQPQHF	TGTGCCACCAGACAGGACAATCAGCCCCAGCATTTT
-	TRBV10-1	-	TRBJ2-3	CASSGWDKDTDTQYF	TGCGCCAGCAGTGGATGGGACAAAGACACAGATACGCAGTATTTT
TRBD1	TRBV9	few	TRBJ1-1	CASSVSGQPNTEAFF	TGTGCCAGCAGCGTATCGGGACAGCCAAACACTGAAGCTTTCTTT
-	TRBV9	once	TRBJ1-2	CASSVDPTGWVNGYTF	TGTGCCAGCAGCGTAGATCCCACAGGGTGGGTGAATGGCTACACCTTC
TRBD1	TRBV28	-	TRBJ1-4	CASSRDRANEKLFF	TGTGCCAGCAGCAGGGACAGGGCTAATGAAAAACTGTTTTTT
TRBD1	TRBV28	-	TRBJ1-3	CASSFWDSRTGNTIYF	TGTGCCAGCAGTTTCTGGGACAGCCGTACTGGAAACACCATATATTTT
-	TRBV28	-	TRBJ2-7	CASSFVKTGTHWGGPYEQYF	TGTGCCAGCAGTTTTGTTAAGACGGGGACACATTGGGGGGGCCCCTACGAGCAGTACTTC
TRBD1	TRBV30	-	TRBJ1-6	CAWSLGTGNSPLHF	TGTGCCTGGAGCCTAGGGACAGGGAATTCACCCCTCCACTTT
TRBD1	TRBV19	-	TRBJ2-7	CASNAQGDSYEQYF	TGTGCCAGCAACGCACAGGGGGACTCCTACGAGCAGTACTTC